This T cell receptor (beta chain) was recovered during a study of cytomegalovirus exposure and HLA in healthy donors. Study-wide findings and caveats: In vitro confirmation showed three CMV-associated chains to be CMV antigen specific.

The CDR3 loop spans 14 amino acids. Trimming pared 6 bases from V and 3 bases from J, leaving 14 bases between. Per the germline V gene, CDR1 is MNHEY and CDR2 is SVGAGI. Primers: 60 Vbeta forward and 13 Jbeta reverse. The protocol was immunoSEQ multiplex PCR, while the TCRdb copy is restricted to in-frame clones and leaves out a portion. The sample consists of approximately 100,000 clones, around three quarters of them appearing once. This clone was found once. What it binds is not known. Specimen: PBMCs. This chain uses TRBV6-5 with TRBJ1-2; D perhaps matches TRBD1 (5 bases). This clonotype was obtained from a female donor in good health and CMV-seronegative. CDR3 in amino acids: CASRNIDSDYGYTF. The CDR3 bases are TGTGCCAGCAGGAACATCGACAGCGACTATGGCTACACCTTC.